The clone carrying this T cell receptor beta chain was counted at least ten times. This entry is derived from a study of blood T cells in healthy people across ages. The second PCR ran about 6 to 12 cycles with a sample-barcoded 5' primer and J-beta primers. TCRdb fed the 5' RACE reads into MiXCR, producing one record per CDR3 protein. The repertoire consists of about a million distinct CDR3 sequences, with under 50% occurring once and the leading ten covering around 15%. With 3 bases removed from V and 4 bases from J, the gap between germline ends came to 18 bases. CDR1 is DFQATT, CDR2 SNEGSKA, per germline (reference sequence). This CDR3 region has 15 residues.

Specimen: blood. The clonotype originates from a man aged 25-40 years in good health. This sequence joins TRBV20-1 and TRBJ1-2; no clear D. The CDR3 region has the DNA TGCAGTGCTAGTGTGCTCTTCGAGAGTGGCTATGGCTACACCTTC. Translating gives CSASVLFESGYGYTF.